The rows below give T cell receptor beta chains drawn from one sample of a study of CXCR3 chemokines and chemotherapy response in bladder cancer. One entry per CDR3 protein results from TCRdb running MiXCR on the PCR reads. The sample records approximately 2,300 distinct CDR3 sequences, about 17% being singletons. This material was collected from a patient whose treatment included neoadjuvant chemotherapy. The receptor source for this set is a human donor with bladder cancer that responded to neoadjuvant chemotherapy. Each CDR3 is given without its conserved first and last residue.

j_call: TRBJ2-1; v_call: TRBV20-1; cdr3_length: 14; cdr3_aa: SARSPGFKAYNEQF
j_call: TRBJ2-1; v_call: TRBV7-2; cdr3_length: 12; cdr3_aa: ASSLAGDYNEQF
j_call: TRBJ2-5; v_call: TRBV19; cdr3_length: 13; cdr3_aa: ASSIRTGAQETQY
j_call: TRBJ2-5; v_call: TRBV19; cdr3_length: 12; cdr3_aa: ASSFSTSEETQY
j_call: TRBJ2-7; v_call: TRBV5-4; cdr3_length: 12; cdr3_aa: ASSLDRAIYEQY
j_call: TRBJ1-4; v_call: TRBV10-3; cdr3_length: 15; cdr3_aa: AISESESGATNEKLF
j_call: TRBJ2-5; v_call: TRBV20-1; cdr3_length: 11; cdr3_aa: SAGTGKSETQY
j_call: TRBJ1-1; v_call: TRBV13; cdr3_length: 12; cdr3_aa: ASSQRGSSPEAF
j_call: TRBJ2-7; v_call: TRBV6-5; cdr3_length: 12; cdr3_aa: ASAPGQGSYEQY
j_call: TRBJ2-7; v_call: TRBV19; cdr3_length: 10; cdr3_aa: ASSITGLEQY
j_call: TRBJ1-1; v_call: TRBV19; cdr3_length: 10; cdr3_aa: ASGGLGTEAF
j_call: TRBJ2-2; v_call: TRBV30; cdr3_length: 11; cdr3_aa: AWSSTLAGELF
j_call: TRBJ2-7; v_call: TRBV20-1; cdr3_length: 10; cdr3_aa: SATGDYYEQY
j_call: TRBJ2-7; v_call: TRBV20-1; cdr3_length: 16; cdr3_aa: SAEWAGTGFRQGHEQY
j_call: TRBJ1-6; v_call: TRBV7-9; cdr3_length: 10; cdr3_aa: ASSFFGAPLH
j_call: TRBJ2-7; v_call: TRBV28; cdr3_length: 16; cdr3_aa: ASSPTSGSYLGSYEQY
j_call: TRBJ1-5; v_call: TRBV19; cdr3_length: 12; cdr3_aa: ASSVRQGGQPQH
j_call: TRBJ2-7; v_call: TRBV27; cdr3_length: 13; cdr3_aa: ASSLGQGVSYEQY
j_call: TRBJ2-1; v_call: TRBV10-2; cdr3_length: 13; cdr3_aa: ASSDWGLTYNEQF
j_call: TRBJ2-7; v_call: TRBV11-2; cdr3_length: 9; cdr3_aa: ASSLGSEQY
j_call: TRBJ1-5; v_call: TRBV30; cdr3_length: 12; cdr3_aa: AWSSGRDNQPQH
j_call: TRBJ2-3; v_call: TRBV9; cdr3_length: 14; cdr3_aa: ASSPTGLAGTDSQY
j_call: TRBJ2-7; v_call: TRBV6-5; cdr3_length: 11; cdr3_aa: ASNDPGTAEQY
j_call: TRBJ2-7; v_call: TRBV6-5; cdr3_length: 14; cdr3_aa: ASTQGGAGAPYEQY
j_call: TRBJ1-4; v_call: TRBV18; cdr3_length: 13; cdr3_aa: ASSPLGGAGEKLF
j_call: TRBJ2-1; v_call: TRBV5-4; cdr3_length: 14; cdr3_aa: ASSRFTAGGSNEQF
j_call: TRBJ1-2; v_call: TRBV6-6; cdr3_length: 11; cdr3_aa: ASSPDRGFGYT
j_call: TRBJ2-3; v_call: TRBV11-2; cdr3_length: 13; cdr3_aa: ASSLAGTSTDTQY
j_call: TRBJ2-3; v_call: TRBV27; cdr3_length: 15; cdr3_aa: ASTQRWGVRGPDTQY
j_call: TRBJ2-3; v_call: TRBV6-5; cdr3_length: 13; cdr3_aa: ASSSSGGGGDTQY
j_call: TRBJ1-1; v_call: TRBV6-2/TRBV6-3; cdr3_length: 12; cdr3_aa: ASSSPTGVTEAF
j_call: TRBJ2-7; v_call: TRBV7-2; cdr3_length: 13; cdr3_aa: ASSLELAGGREQY
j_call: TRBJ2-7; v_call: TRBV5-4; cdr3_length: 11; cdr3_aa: ASSARGACEQY
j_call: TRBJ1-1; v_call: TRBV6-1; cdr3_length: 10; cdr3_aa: ASRQLNTEAF
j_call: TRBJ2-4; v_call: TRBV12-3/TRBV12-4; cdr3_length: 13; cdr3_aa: ASSIEGAGKNIQY
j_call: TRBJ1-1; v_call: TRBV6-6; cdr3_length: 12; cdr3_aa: ASSLATGAYEAF
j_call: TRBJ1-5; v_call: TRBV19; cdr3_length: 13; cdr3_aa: ASTQVGGSNQPQH
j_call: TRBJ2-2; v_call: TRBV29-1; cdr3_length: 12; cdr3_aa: SVTSGGAHGELF
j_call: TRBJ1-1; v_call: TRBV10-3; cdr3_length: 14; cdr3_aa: AISESSTPEGTEAF
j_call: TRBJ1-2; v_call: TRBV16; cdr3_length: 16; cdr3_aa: ASSQSPGGQDANYGYT
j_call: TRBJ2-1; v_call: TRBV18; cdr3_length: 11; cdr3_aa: ASSPGLGNEQF
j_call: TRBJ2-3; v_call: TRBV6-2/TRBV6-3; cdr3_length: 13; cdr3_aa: ASKGTSGGPDTQY
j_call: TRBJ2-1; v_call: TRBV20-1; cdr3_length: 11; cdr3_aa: SAERGPHNEQF
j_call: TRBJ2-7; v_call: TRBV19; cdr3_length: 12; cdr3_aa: ASSLQGRGYEQY
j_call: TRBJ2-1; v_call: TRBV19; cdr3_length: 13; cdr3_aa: ASSIDSGSYNEQF
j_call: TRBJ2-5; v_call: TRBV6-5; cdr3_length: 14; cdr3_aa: ASSTRAPAYQETQY
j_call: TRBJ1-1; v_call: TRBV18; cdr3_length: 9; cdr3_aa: ASSSQGEAF
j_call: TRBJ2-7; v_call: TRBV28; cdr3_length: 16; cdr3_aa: ASSLGLSSWGMSYEQY
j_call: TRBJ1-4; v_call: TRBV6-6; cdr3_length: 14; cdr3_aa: ASSYNRGSTNEKLF
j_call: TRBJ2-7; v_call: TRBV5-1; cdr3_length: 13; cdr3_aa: ASSFVTGEGYEQY
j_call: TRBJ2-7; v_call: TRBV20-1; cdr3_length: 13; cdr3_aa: SARDQAGGGHEQY
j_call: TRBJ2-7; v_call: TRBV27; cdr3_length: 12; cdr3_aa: ASGPGTGVYEQY
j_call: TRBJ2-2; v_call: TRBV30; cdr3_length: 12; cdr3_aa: AWGTGKNTGELF